A single sample gave rise to the 5 T cell receptor beta chains below, sequenced in a study of cytomegalovirus exposure and HLA in healthy donors. Primers: 60 Vbeta forward and 13 Jbeta reverse. Data came from immunoSEQ multiplex PCR; TCRdb stores just in-frame clones and leaves some out. The table shows some 110,000 clones, with approximately 75% occurring only once. Sequenced input: PBMCs. The source is a man aged 45-65 years in good health and CMV-seropositive.

The V and J genes are TRBV7-2 and TRBJ2-2; D is possibly TRBD2 (5 bases). Between the trimmed V and J ends, which lost 2 bases and 1 base, there was a span of 8 bases. The CDR3 is 15 amino acids. The germline CDR1 and CDR2 sequences are SGHTA and FQGNSA. CDR3 sequence (DNA): TGTGCCAGCAGCTTAAGCGGCGGGAACACCGGGGAGCTGTTTTTT. Protein sequence: CASSLSGGNTGELFF.

The chain recombines TRBV7-3 with TRBJ2-1; D may be TRBD2 (6 bases). The CDR3 consists of 14 residues. V dropped 5 bases and J dropped 8 bases, with 16 bases sitting between them. Germline CDR1 reads SGHTA; CDR2 reads FQGTGA. The chain's CDR3 is CASSPGTAADEQFF. CDR3 in DNA: TGTGCCAGCAGCCCCGGGACTGCGGCGGATGAGCAGTTCTTC. The full variable domain, rest sourced from reference TRBV7-3 and TRBJ2-1, is GAGVSQTPSNKVTEKGKYVELRCDPISGHTALYWYRQSLGQGPEFLIYFQGTGAADDSGLPNDRFFAVRPEGSVSTLKIQRTERGDSAVYLCASSPGTAADEQFFGPGTRLTVL.

This clone was counted only a few times. V gene TRBV2 combines with J gene TRBJ2-5; 14 positions match TRBD2. The J call is doubtful: the DNA matches TRBJ2-7 better. Germline assignment: CDR1 SNHLY and CDR2 FYNNEI. The CDR3 sequence is 20 residues long. The CDR3 nucleotides read TGTGCCATCCGGAGCCAAGCCGGGACTAGCGGGGGCCGGAGCTCCTACGAGCAGTACTTC. Translating it yields CAIRSQAGTSGGRSSYEQYF.

The rearrangement joins TRBV9 to TRBJ2-2; tentatively, D is TRBD2 (5 bases). Germline V gene lookup returns CDR1 SGDLS and CDR2 YYNGEE. The CDR3 is made up of 15 amino acids. V lost 0 bases, J lost 7 bases, and 13 bases lay in between. The CDR3 loop reads CASSVGREEDGELFF. CDR3 DNA: TGTGCCAGCAGCGTAGGCCGGGAAGAAGACGGGGAGCTGTTTTTT.

V and J are TRBV19 and TRBJ1-4; TRBD1 might be the D (6 bases). CDR3 length: 14 residues. Germline V CDR1 and CDR2: LNHDA, SQIVND (reference sequence). The V gene lost 7 bases and the J gene lost 5 bases, with 14 bases spanning the gap. The CDR3 loop reads CASTPPRGNEKLFF. The CDR3, as DNA: TGTGCCAGTACCCCCCCCAGGGGCAATGAAAAACTGTTTTTT.